This TCR beta chain was sequenced during a study of T cells after yellow fever vaccination. Study summary: With SMART-Seq v4 Ultra Low Input, the fractions containing low cell numbers were prepared.

It was through 5'RACE template switching that TCR cDNA was made, with a universal primer site and UMIs added. TCRdb reprocessed the 5' RACE reads via MiXCR and lists one record per CDR3 protein. The data show 250,000 to 300,000 distinct CDR3 sequences, 5.2% seen once. The table lists this clonotype with a few counts. The CDR3 is 16 residues long. Looked up from germline, CDR1 is SNHLY and CDR2 is FYNNEI. Trimming pared 2 bases from V and 3 bases from J, leaving 14 bases between. The chain uses TRBV2 and TRBJ1-5; D gene unclear. The source of this sequence is a man in his late teens or twenties who received the YFV17D yellow fever vaccine. Sequences were derived from CD4+ T cells sorted from PBMCs, sampled on the day of the yellow fever booster vaccination. CDR3 in DNA: TGTGCCAGCAGTGAACGTAAGGCGCCGATCAATCAGCCCCAGCATTTT. This translates into CASSERKAPINQPQHF.